The 28 T cell receptor beta chains given below trace back to one sample, sequenced in a study of PD-1 blockade in classical Hodgkin lymphoma. Every patient had relapsed following autologous stem cell transplantation, and cohorts differed in brentuximab vedotin exposure. Libraries were prepared by immunoSEQ multiplex PCR; TCRdb keeps only in-frame clonotypes and omits some of them. Counted here are about 58,000 clones, approximately 90% occurring once; the ten biggest clones make up less than 11%. The sample here was peripheral blood mononuclear cells (PBMCs), taken before the second cycle of nivolumab. Every receptor here comes from a human donor with classical Hodgkin lymphoma.

V and J are TRBV27 and TRBJ2-3, with 7 bases that match TRBD1. The V gene end was trimmed by 3 bases and the J gene end by 2 bases; junction bases not matched to a gene: 5. In germline, CDR1 is MNHEY, CDR2 SMNVEV (reference sequence). This CDR3 comprises 15 residues. The CDR3 DNA reads as TGTGCCAGCAGTTTCGTCAGGGGGACCACAGATACGCAGTATTTT. This sequence encodes CASSFVRGTTDTQYF.

The chain has TRBV27 and TRBJ2-1; D is uncertain. Trimming stripped 3 bases from V and 0 bases from J, with 9 bases between. This CDR3 spans 15 amino acids. From germline, CDR1 is MNHEY and CDR2 SMNVEV (reference sequence). The CDR3 DNA sequence: TGTGCCAGCAGTTTCGGCGGAAGCTCCTACAATGAGCAGTTCTTC. This codes for CASSFGGSSYNEQFF.

The chain recombines TRBV2 with TRBJ2-7, with D unresolved. Germline V gene lookup returns CDR1 SNHLY and CDR2 FYNNEI. The CDR3 has 12 amino acids. Trimming removed 6 bases at V and 7 bases at J, with 13 bases between. CDR3 region: CASRPSPFEQYF. Written as DNA, the CDR3 is TGTGCCAGCAGACCGTCCCCCTTTGAGCAGTACTTC.

This chain uses TRBV19 with TRBJ1-1, with D unclear. V dropped 5 bases and J dropped 0 bases, with 13 bases sitting between them. CDR3 size: 15 residues. Germline V CDR1 and CDR2: LNHDA, SQIVND (reference sequence). The CDR3 sequence is CASSLVLTMNTEAFF. The CDR3 region has the DNA TGTGCCAGTAGTTTGGTTCTAACTATGAACACTGAAGCTTTCTTT.

The table lists this clone with a count of one. V gene TRBV4-1 combines with J gene TRBJ2-3; 9 bases align to TRBD2. Per the germline V gene, CDR1 is MGHRA and CDR2 is YSYEKL. V lost 1 base, J lost 2 bases, and 7 bases stayed unmatched. The CDR3 spans 17 residues. The CDR3 bases are TGCGCCAGCAGCCAAGGCGACCTAGCGGGGACCACAGATACGCAGTATTTT. Its protein is CASSQGDLAGTTDTQYF.

V gene TRBV7-9 combines with J gene TRBJ1-4; TRBD1 aligns across 10 bases. In germline, CDR1 is SEHNR, CDR2 FQNEAQ (reference sequence). This CDR3 region has 16 residues. Germline trimming cut 5 bases from V and 8 bases from J; bases unmatched to any gene: 11. In nucleotides, the CDR3 is TGTGCCAGCAGCCATTCCAGACAGGGGGCGGGAGAAAAACTGTTTTTT. Translating it yields CASSHSRQGAGEKLFF.

The rearrangement joins TRBV20-1 to TRBJ2-4; D not certain. This CDR3 contains 10 residues. V was clipped by 7 bases and J by 7 bases, with 8 bases between them. CDR1 is DFQATT, CDR2 SNEGSKA, per germline (reference sequence). CDR3 sequence (DNA): TGCAGTGTTGCCAGGAACATTCAGTACTTC. Residues: CSVARNIQYF.

The chain links TRBV7-9 to TRBJ2-1; D not resolved. The CDR3 runs to 15 residues. Germline CDR1 is SEHNR and CDR2 is FQNEAQ (reference sequence). V shed 5 bases and J shed 0 bases, with 11 bases lying between them. The CDR3 DNA sequence: TGTGCCAGCAGCCCGAAGGGCAGCTCCTACAATGAGCAGTTCTTC. Residues: CASSPKGSSYNEQFF.

This clone came up a few times. This rearrangement joins TRBV27 to TRBJ2-2, with D hard to call. The CDR3 has 14 amino acids. Trimming stripped 4 bases from V and 6 bases from J, with 12 bases between. Per germline, CDR1 MNHEY and CDR2 SMNVEV (reference sequence). CDR3 DNA sequence: TGTGCCAGCAGTTCAACGCCCAGGCCCGGGGAGCTGTTTTTT. Its protein is CASSSTPRPGELFF.

This sequence joins TRBV5-1 and TRBJ1-1, with 11 bases fitting TRBD1. From germline, CDR1 is SGHRS and CDR2 YFSETQ. The ends lost 4 bases at V and 5 bases at J; junction bases unmatched: 10. This CDR3 comprises 16 residues. The DNA of the CDR3 is TGCGCCAGCAGCCCTGGACAGGGGGCTGTGTGGACTGAAGCTTTCTTT. Protein product: CASSPGQGAVWTEAFF.

The V call is TRBV27, the J call TRBJ1-2; D is undetermined. Deletions cut 9 bases from V and 4 bases from J, with 12 bases between. The CDR3 is made up of 12 amino acids. Germline V gene data show CDR1 as MNHEY and CDR2 as SMNVEV (reference sequence). The CDR3 is CASPRAFYGYTF. In DNA form, the CDR3 reads TGTGCCAGTCCCCGGGCCTTCTATGGCTACACCTTC.

This clone was seen a few times. This sequence joins TRBV7-9 and TRBJ1-5; no reliable D call. Germline V lookup: CDR1 SEHNR, CDR2 FQNEAQ (reference sequence). V was shortened by 5 bases and J by 0 bases, with 8 bases between the two germline ends. The CDR3 contains 14 residues. Here the CDR3 DNA reads TGTGCCAGCAGCCAAGCTAATAGCAATCAGCCCCAGCATTTT. It yields the protein CASSQANSNQPQHF.

The rearrangement joins TRBV2 to TRBJ2-3; D is ambiguous. Deletions cut 6 bases from V and 1 base from J, with 14 bases between. Germline loops: CDR1 SNHLY, CDR2 FYNNEI. The CDR3 has 15 amino acids. The CDR3, as DNA: TGTGCCAGCAGGGCCGCGTCCCCGGGCACAGATACGCAGTATTTT. This encodes CASRAASPGTDTQYF.

This chain links TRBV7-9 with TRBJ1-5, with 10 bases lining up with TRBD1. CDR3 length equals 15 residues. In germline, CDR1 is SEHNR, CDR2 FQNEAQ (reference sequence). V lost 5 bases to trimming and J lost 10 bases; unmatched junction nucleotides: 11. CDR3 residues: CASSDSGTGDVPQHF. The CDR3 DNA sequence: TGTGCCAGCAGCGACTCCGGGACAGGGGACGTACCCCAGCATTTT. Filled out from reference TRBV7-9 and TRBJ1-5, the complete variable domain reads DTGVSQNPRHKITKRGQNVTFRCDPISEHNRLYWYRQTLGQGPEFLTYFQNEAQLEKSRLLSDRFSAERPKGSFSTLEIQRTEQGDSAMYLCASSDSGTGDVPQHFGDGTRLSIL.

In this sample, this clone turned up once. The rearrangement uses TRBV5-1 and TRBJ2-2; 7 nucleotides match TRBD2. The germline CDR1 and CDR2 sequences are SGHRS and YFSETQ. The trim removed 7 bases at V and 2 bases at J, leaving 8 bases unmatched. This CDR3 comprises 15 residues. The DNA for the CDR3 is TGCGCCAGCGCCAGATGGGGGGGAAACACCGGGGAGCTGTTTTTT. Protein: CASARWGGNTGELFF.

The chain carries TRBV12-2 and TRBJ2-7. TRBV12-2 is a recognized pseudogene. The length of the CDR3 is 13 residues. The CDR3 loop reads CASRLAPSYEQYF. CDR3 bases: TGTGCAAGTCGCTTAGCGCCCTCCTACGAGCAGTACTTC.

V usage is TRBV5-6 and J usage is TRBJ1-6; D may be TRBD1 (5 bases). The V and J ends lost 5 bases and 7 bases respectively, with 13 bases between them. CDR1 and CDR2 from the germline V gene are SGHDT and YYEEEE. The CDR3 totals 14 residues. CDR3 sequence: CASREGPRNSPLHF. The CDR3, as DNA: TGTGCCAGCAGGGAGGGACCCAGGAATTCACCCCTCCACTTT.

The chain employs TRBV7-2 and TRBJ2-4; no clear D gene. Germline V gene sequence: CDR1 SGHTA, CDR2 FQGNSA. Trimming cost V 1 base and J 8 bases, with 6 bases left between them. The CDR3 contains 12 residues. Here the CDR3 DNA reads TGTGCCAGCAGCTTAGACTCGGACATTCAGTACTTC. Its translation is CASSLDSDIQYF.

The V gene is TRBV30, the J gene TRBJ2-1; D is uncertain. Trimming left V 3 bases short and J 8 bases short, with 14 bases between. Looked up from germline, CDR1 is GTSNPN and CDR2 is SVGIG (reference sequence). The CDR3 spans 13 residues. The CDR3 DNA follows: TGTGCCTGGAGCTCGGTGCCACCTGATGAGCAGTTCTTC. Its protein is CAWSSVPPDEQFF.

V usage is TRBV2 and J usage is TRBJ2-6; 12 positions match TRBD1. CDR1 is SNHLY and CDR2 is FYNNEI in the germline V gene. The V and J ends lost 3 bases and 0 bases, in that order; junction bases with no gene match: 12. The CDR3 has 21 residues. CDR3 in amino acids: CASSEGFLGTGGSSGANVLTF. The CDR3, as DNA: TGTGCCAGCAGTGAGGGTTTTCTAGGGACAGGGGGCAGCTCTGGGGCCAACGTCCTGACTTTC.

The chain carries TRBV19 and TRBJ2-1; 7 bases line up with TRBD2. There are 15 residues in the CDR3. Germline CDR1 LNHDA, CDR2 SQIVND (reference sequence). V trimming: 6 bases; J trimming: 8 bases; junction bases outside the gene matches: 13. This CDR3 reads CASRPPGSGIHEQFF. CDR3 coding DNA: TGTGCCAGTAGACCCCCCGGGAGCGGGATTCATGAGCAGTTCTTC.

J is TRBJ2-7 and V is TRBV7-2; the D is unclear. The CDR3 is 15 amino acids. Germline CDR1 SGHTA, CDR2 FQGNSA. Trimming stripped 5 bases from V and 3 bases from J, with 17 bases between. CDR3 sequence reads: CASSELWTENYEQYF. CDR3 bases: TGTGCCAGCAGCGAGCTTTGGACGGAGAACTACGAGCAGTACTTC.

This clone appeared once. The CDR3 loop is CASSLGTPGEQYF. CDR3 nucleotides: TGTGCCAGCAGCCTTGGGACTCCCGGAGAGCAGTACTTC. The chain links TRBV27 to TRBJ2-7; weak D call: TRBD2 (6 bases). Trimming left V 6 bases short and J 7 bases short, with 16 bases between. Germline V gene data show CDR1 as MNHEY and CDR2 as SMNVEV (reference sequence). The CDR3 has 13 residues.

V gene TRBV11-3 combines with J gene TRBJ1-4, with TRBD1 as a possible D gene (5 bases). CDR3 length: 14 residues. Trimming shortened V by 2 bases and J by 8 bases, and 12 bases separated the two germline ends. CDR1 and CDR2 (germline): SGHNT, YENEEA. The CDR3 is CASSLQGNKEKLFF. CDR3 nucleotide sequence: TGTGCCAGCAGCTTACAGGGTAATAAGGAAAAACTGTTTTTT.

This rearrangement joins TRBV19 to TRBJ1-4; D unresolved. The CDR3 runs to 13 residues. V shed 5 bases and J shed 8 bases, with 12 bases lying between them. The germline CDR1 and CDR2 sequences are LNHDA and SQIVND (reference sequence). Here the CDR3 reads CASSFRGREKLFF. Written as DNA, the CDR3 is TGTGCCAGTAGTTTCCGGGGAAGGGAAAAACTGTTTTTT.

This clone was seen a single time. J is TRBJ2-3 and V is TRBV7-6, with 11 bases matching TRBD2. J was trimmed by 5 bases and V by 7 bases; bases with no gene match: 5. The CDR3 has 14 amino acids. Per germline, CDR1 SGHVS and CDR2 FNYEAQ. CDR3 in amino acids: CASNSGTSGDTQYF. CDR3 DNA sequence: TGTGCCAGCAACTCCGGGACTAGCGGAGATACGCAGTATTTT. Using reference TRBV7-6 and TRBJ2-3 for the parts outside the CDR3, the full variable domain is GAGVSQSPRYKVTKRGQDVALRCDPISGHVSLYWYRQALGQGPEFLTYFNYEAQQDKSGLPNDRFSAERPEGSISTLTIQRTEQRDSAMYRCASNSGTSGDTQYFGPGTRLTVL.

This clone was detected once. The chain uses TRBV7-9 and TRBJ2-5, with 10 bases identical to TRBD2. Per the germline V gene, CDR1 is SEHNR and CDR2 is FQNEAQ (reference sequence). With V trimmed by 7 bases and J by 5 bases, 16 bases remained unmatched. CDR3 length: 17 residues. The DNA of the CDR3 is TGTGCCAGCAACCCCATACCGCCGCTAGCGGGAGAGGAGACCCAGTACTTC. It codes for CASNPIPPLAGEETQYF.

The chain combines TRBV30 with TRBJ2-3; no reliable D call. Germline lookup yields CDR1 GTSNPN and CDR2 SVGIG (reference sequence). The CDR3 extends over 15 amino acids. V was clipped by 7 bases and J by 4 bases, with 21 bases between them. As DNA, the CDR3 is TGTGCCTCCAGTACGATGTATGGGGTTGCAGATACGCAGTATTTT. Protein sequence: CASSTMYGVADTQYF.